A single sample gave rise to the 30 T cell receptor beta chains below, sequenced in a study of control samples from healthy donors and cancer patients. Libraries were prepared by immunoSEQ multiplex PCR; TCRdb keeps only in-frame clonotypes and omits some of them. The sample consists of some 150,000 clones, about 94% of them appearing once. The source material was blood. The receptors were sampled from a man aged 50-59 years in good health.

The CDR3 DNA is TGTGCCAGCAGTGAGGGGGGGTTCCAAGAGACCCAGTACTTC. It specifies CASSEGGFQETQYF. The chain couples TRBV2 to TRBJ2-5, with TRBD2 matching over 7 bases. Germline V gene sequence: CDR1 SNHLY, CDR2 FYNNEI. V shed 3 bases, J shed 1 base, and the junction held 2 bases outside the gene matches. The CDR3 runs 14 residues.

V gene TRBV28 combines with J gene TRBJ2-7; D may match TRBD1 or TRBD2 (7 bases each). With 4 bases removed from V and 2 bases from J, the gap between germline ends came to 18 bases. The germline gives CDR1 MDHEN, CDR2 SYDVKM. This CDR3 is built from 16 residues. The DNA of the CDR3 is TGTGCCAGCAGTTCCAGGGGGGGGAGGATCGCCTACGAGCAGTACTTC. It translates to CASSSRGGRIAYEQYF.

This clone was seen only a few times. The chain recombines TRBV10-1 with TRBJ1-1, with no clear D. The V and J ends lost 0 bases and 1 base respectively, with 3 bases between them. Germline loops: CDR1 WNHNN, CDR2 SYGVQD (reference sequence). CDR3 length: 13 residues. The CDR3 DNA follows: TGCGCCAGCAGTGAGTCCCCGAACACTGAAGCTTTCTTT. Its protein product is CASSESPNTEAFF.

The chain is built from TRBV27 and TRBJ2-3; 8 bases agree with TRBD1. V gave up 3 bases and J gave up 4 bases; unmatched junction bases: 6. Looked up from germline, CDR1 is MNHEY and CDR2 is SMNVEV (reference sequence). There are 15 residues in the CDR3. The CDR3 loop is CASSFRAGGADTQYF. In DNA, the CDR3 is TGTGCCAGCAGTTTTCGGGCAGGGGGCGCAGATACGCAGTATTTT.

This chain uses TRBV2 with TRBJ2-1; no clear D. The V end lost 4 bases, the J end lost 9 bases, and 10 bases lay between the germline ends. The V gene's germline CDR1 is SNHLY and CDR2 FYNNEI. This CDR3 is built from 12 residues. In DNA form, the CDR3 reads TGTGCCAGCAGTGGCCTTTTGGCTGAGCAGTTCTTC. Encoded protein: CASSGLLAEQFF.

The chain couples TRBV15 to TRBJ1-2, with 7 positions matching TRBD1. Germline CDR1 and CDR2: LNHNV and YYDKDF (reference sequence). The length of the CDR3 is 14 residues. V lost 3 bases and J lost 4; bases outside the gene matches: 5. CDR3 coding DNA: TGTGCCACCAGCAGCGGGGGACAGCCCTATGGCTACACCTTC. Encoded protein: CATSSGGQPYGYTF.

This clone was seen just once. The chain recombines TRBV7-9 with TRBJ2-7, with 11 nucleotides matching TRBD2. In germline, CDR1 is SEHNR, CDR2 FQNEAQ (reference sequence). This CDR3 has 18 amino acids. With 2 bases clipped from V and 3 bases from J, the junction kept 12 bases outside the gene matches. The CDR3 is CASSLQETSGILYYEQYF. In nucleotides, the CDR3 is TGTGCCAGCAGCTTACAGGAGACTAGCGGGATTTTGTACTACGAGCAGTACTTC. Full variable domain (rest looked up from reference TRBV7-9 and TRBJ2-7): DTGVSQNPRHKITKRGQNVTFRCDPISEHNRLYWYRQTLGQGPEFLTYFQNEAQLEKSRLLSDRFSAERPKGSFSTLEIQRTEQGDSAMYLCASSLQETSGILYYEQYFGPGTRLTVT.

The chain couples TRBV10-1 to TRBJ2-7; TRBD1 matches 10 bases. V was pared by 6 bases and J by 3 bases, with 11 bases of the junction left unmatched. Germline CDR1 reads WNHNN; CDR2 reads SYGVQD (reference sequence). CDR3 size: 16 residues. The DNA of the CDR3 is TGCGCCAGCAGAAGACAGGGGGCTAAAAACTTCTACGAGCAGTACTTC. Its translation is CASRRQGAKNFYEQYF.

The sample holds a few counts of this clone. The chain joins TRBV5-1 to TRBJ1-3; D unclear. The V gene's germline CDR1 is SGHRS and CDR2 YFSETQ. CDR3 length: 15 amino acids. V was clipped by 0 bases and J by 5 bases, with 12 bases between them. CDR3 region: CASSLAEAGRNTIYF. CDR3 sequence (DNA): TGCGCCAGCAGCTTGGCCGAGGCAGGCCGAAACACCATATATTTT.

In this sample, this clone turned up once. Other nucleotide sequences in the sample specify the same CDR3. The genes are TRBV4-2 and TRBJ2-1; no clear D. V shed 1 base and J shed 5 bases, with 6 bases lying between them. The CDR3 sequence is 13 residues long. Germline V gives CDR1 LGHNA, CDR2 YNFKEQ. The CDR3 DNA sequence: TGTGCCAGCAGCCAAGGCTTGGACAATGAGCAGTTCTTC. It encodes CASSQGLDNEQFF.

The CDR3 is CASSWGLAGTGELFF. The CDR3 DNA sequence: TGCGCCAGCAGCTGGGGACTAGCGGGTACCGGGGAGCTGTTTTTT. J is TRBJ2-2 and V is TRBV5-1, with 12 bases that match TRBD2. This CDR3 has 15 amino acids. The germline gives CDR1 SGHRS, CDR2 YFSETQ. The V gene end was trimmed by 3 bases and the J gene end by 5 bases; junction bases not matched to a gene: 2.

This chain's CDR3 is CASSLVAGLAGHEQYF. In DNA form, the CDR3 reads TGTGCCAGCAGCTTAGTTGCGGGACTAGCGGGACACGAGCAGTACTTC. This sequence joins TRBV7-9 and TRBJ2-7; 13 bases are shared with TRBD2. V shed 1 base and J 5 bases; nucleotides not matched to a gene: 5. Per the germline V gene, CDR1 is SEHNR and CDR2 is FQNEAQ (reference sequence). The length of the CDR3 is 16 residues.

The chain recombines TRBV24-1 with TRBJ2-5; TRBD2 matches 12 bases. Trimming removed 5 bases from V and 1 base from J; junction bases left unmatched: 7. The CDR3 contains 17 residues. Germline CDR1 reads KGHDR; CDR2 reads SFDVKD. The CDR3 spells CATSGPTSGSSQETQYF. The CDR3 region has the DNA TGTGCCACCAGTGGTCCGACTAGCGGGAGTTCCCAAGAGACCCAGTACTTC.

This rearrangement joins TRBV28 to TRBJ1-4, with 10 bases that match TRBD1. Per the germline V gene, CDR1 is MDHEN and CDR2 is SYDVKM. V shed 3 bases, J shed 10 bases, and the junction held 11 bases outside the gene matches. The CDR3 has 16 amino acids. This chain's CDR3 is CASSFPSGQGRGKLFF. The CDR3 DNA reads as TGTGCCAGCAGTTTTCCCTCGGGACAGGGGAGAGGAAAACTGTTTTTT.

This clone appeared a single time. The J gene is TRBJ2-3, the V gene TRBV5-5, with 7 bases identical to TRBD2. The CDR3 runs to 15 residues. V shed 3 bases and J 14 bases; nucleotides not matched to a gene: 18. Germline CDR1 reads SGHKS; CDR2 reads YYEKEE (reference sequence). CDR3 in DNA: TGTGCCAGCAGCTCCGGAAATCGACAGTCGGGAGGTCTGTATTTT. The encoded protein is CASSSGNRQSGGLYF.

V gene TRBV7-2 combines with J gene TRBJ2-7; D perhaps matches TRBD1 (5 bases). V lost 1 base and J lost 3, with 19 bases in between. The CDR3 is 17 amino acids. The germline gives CDR1 SGHTA, CDR2 FQGNSA. CDR3 sequence reads: CASSLGVPGQGIYEQYF. CDR3 in DNA: TGTGCCAGCAGCTTAGGGGTGCCCGGGCAGGGAATCTACGAGCAGTACTTC.

The rearrangement links TRBV9 to TRBJ2-5, with 11 nucleotides matching TRBD2. The trim removed 0 bases at V and 4 bases at J, leaving 2 bases unmatched. This CDR3 is 15 amino acids long. CDR1 is SGDLS and CDR2 is YYNGEE in the germline V gene. The CDR3 DNA follows: TGTGCCAGCAGCGTAGCGCTAGCGGGAGGAGAGACCCAGTACTTC. This sequence encodes CASSVALAGGETQYF.

The chain is built from TRBV4-2 and TRBJ2-6; 8 bases are a match to TRBD2. The CDR3 covers 19 residues. Germline V gene sequence: CDR1 LGHNA, CDR2 YNFKEQ. V shed 0 bases and J 1 base; nucleotides not matched to a gene: 8. CDR3 loop: CASSQEITSGGSGANVLTF. The CDR3 nucleotides are TGTGCCAGCAGCCAAGAAATTACTAGCGGAGGGTCTGGGGCCAACGTCCTGACTTTC.

The sample holds one count of this clone. This chain links TRBV28 with TRBJ2-7; D unclear. Germline lookup yields CDR1 MDHEN and CDR2 SYDVKM. The CDR3 is 10 amino acids. The V end was cut by 4 bases, the J end by 12 bases, with 10 bases between. The CDR3 loop reads CASSSPVVYF. The DNA for the CDR3 is TGTGCCAGCAGTTCTCCCGTCGTGTACTTC.

The chain employs TRBV12-3 or TRBV12-4 and TRBJ2-7; possible D gene TRBD2, 6 bases. CDR3 length equals 12 residues. V dropped 6 bases and J dropped 4 bases, with 10 bases sitting between them. The CDR3 DNA follows: TGTGCCAGCAGCCCAGCGGGTTACGAGCAGTACTTC. Translation gives CASSPAGYEQYF.

The V and J genes are TRBV2 and TRBJ2-5; D possibly corresponds to TRBD2 (6 bases). The CDR3 length is 13 residues. V dropped 7 bases and J dropped 5 bases, with 14 bases sitting between them. CDR1 and CDR2 (germline): SNHLY, FYNNEI. CDR3 DNA sequence: TGTGCCAGCACACGCGGGGTTCGGGAGACCCAGTACTTC. The encoded protein is CASTRGVRETQYF.

This chain uses TRBV4-1 with TRBJ1-4, with no clear D. V lost 0 bases, J lost 1 base, and 6 bases lay in between. CDR1 and CDR2 from the germline V gene are MGHRA and YSYEKL. This CDR3 has 15 residues. The CDR3 nucleotides read TGCGCCAGCAGCCAAGACGGAATAACTAATGAAAAACTGTTTTTT. Translating it yields CASSQDGITNEKLFF.

The J gene is TRBJ1-1, the V gene TRBV14; TRBD1 matches at 9 bases. The V segment lost 6 bases and the J segment 11 bases; nucleotides outside the gene matches: 10. The CDR3 extends over 13 amino acids. Germline assignment: CDR1 SGHDN and CDR2 FVKESK. Written as DNA, the CDR3 is TGTGCCAGCAGTCCGGGGACAGGGAGGTCGGCTTTCTTT. Translation gives CASSPGTGRSAFF.

The chain couples TRBV18 to TRBJ1-3; a possible D gene is TRBD1 (6 bases). Germline assignment: CDR1 KGHSH and CDR2 LQKENI. CDR3 size: 14 residues. The ends were cut back, 5 bases at V and 0 bases at J, with 8 bases in the middle. CDR3 loop: CASSTGSSGNTIYF. The CDR3 bases are TGTGCCAGCTCAACAGGGAGCTCTGGAAACACCATATATTTT.

V usage is TRBV18 and J usage is TRBJ2-2; 9 nucleotides agree with TRBD1. The CDR3 spans 16 residues. The ends lost 3 bases at V and 2 bases at J; junction bases unmatched: 4. Germline CDR1 reads KGHSH; CDR2 reads LQKENI. The CDR3 loop is CASSPKGQGNTGELFF. As DNA, the CDR3 is TGTGCCAGCTCACCGAAGGGACAGGGAAACACCGGGGAGCTGTTTTTT.

This chain connects TRBV19 to TRBJ1-2; D is possibly TRBD1 (6 bases). V was trimmed by 3 bases and J by 2 bases, leaving 7 bases between them. Germline values: CDR1 LNHDA, CDR2 SQIVND (reference sequence). The CDR3 has 13 residues. In DNA form, the CDR3 reads TGTGCCAGTAGTATGGACAGCAACTATGGCTACACCTTC. This gives the protein CASSMDSNYGYTF.

The CDR3 region has the DNA TGTGCCAGCAGTGGGTCTCGGGACCCCTCACTGAACACTGAAGCTTTCTTT. Translated: CASSGSRDPSLNTEAFF. The V and J genes are TRBV6-1 and TRBJ1-1, with D maybe TRBD1 (5 bases). Trimming took off 4 bases at V and 0 bases at J, with 18 bases between the two ends. The CDR3 totals 17 residues. CDR1 is MNHNS, CDR2 SASEGT, per germline.

The chain recombines TRBV2 with TRBJ2-5; 8 nucleotides match TRBD2. Per the germline V gene, CDR1 is SNHLY and CDR2 is FYNNEI. CDR3 length: 14 residues. V gave up 8 bases and J gave up 5 bases; unmatched junction bases: 10. The DNA of the CDR3 is TGTGCCAGCGGGAATAGCGGGGTGTGGGAGACCCAGTACTTC. Its translation: CASGNSGVWETQYF. Variable domain in full (rest from reference TRBV2 and TRBJ2-5): EPEVTQTPSHQVTQMGQEVILRCVPISNHLYFYWYRQILGQKVEFLVSFYNNEISEKSEIFDDQFSVERPDGSNFTLKIRSTKLEDSAMYFCASGNSGVWETQYFGPGTRLLVL.

V is TRBV5-4 and J is TRBJ1-1; TRBD1 aligns across 11 bases. The CDR3 runs 15 residues. Germline CDR1 SGHNT, CDR2 YYREEE (reference sequence). The trim removed 4 bases at V and 4 bases at J, leaving 6 bases unmatched. The CDR3 DNA reads TGTGCCAGCAGCGCCGGACAGGGGGCCGGCACTGAAGCTTTCTTT. This sequence encodes CASSAGQGAGTEAFF.

V gene TRBV6-5 combines with J gene TRBJ2-5; D might be TRBD1 (6 bases). Per the germline V gene, CDR1 is MNHEY and CDR2 is SVGAGI. The ends were cut back, 7 bases at V and 3 bases at J, with 12 bases in the middle. This CDR3 region has 13 residues. The CDR3 protein is CASTPTGEETQYF. CDR3 sequence (DNA): TGTGCCAGCACCCCGACAGGTGAAGAGACCCAGTACTTC.